Sequencing of this T cell receptor (beta chain) was carried out in a study of a mutant IDH1 vaccine in newly diagnosed glioma. Study details: Beforehand, treatment had been radiotherapy, temozolomide, or both; the majority received both. Study-wide results and caveats: Of all patients, around 94% showed vaccine-induced immune responses. Any relationship between pseudoprogression and changes in top peripheral T cell clonotypes seemed absent.

This clone was counted only a few times. Its target is unknown. Sample time point: week 35, safety follow-up. Doses consisted of 300 ug of mutant IDH1 20-mer peptide each, paired with topical imiquimod. New IDH1-mutant, ATRX-lost WHO grade 3 or 4 astrocytomas occurred in donors. Sequencing used immunoSEQ multiplex PCR; TCRdb keeps in-frame clones, though not all of them. This table has 50,000 to 75,000 clones, 74% appearing once. V was trimmed by 3 bases and J by 3 bases, leaving 17 bases between them. CDR1 is SGHVS, CDR2 FNYEAQ, per germline. The CDR3 has 16 residues. This TCR was sampled from a man in his fifties with glioma. Material: PBMCs, obtained from a glioma patient whose treatment included an IDH1 peptide vaccine. The chain joins TRBV7-6 to TRBJ1-2; TRBD1 might be the D (6 bases). The CDR3 region has the DNA TGTGCCAGCAGCTTGGGGGACAAGGAAAGGGACTATGGCTACACCTTC. It codes for CASSLGDKERDYGYTF.